The 28 T cell receptor beta chains below come from one sample, sequenced in a study of blood T cell repertoires in COVID-19. Here immunoSEQ multiplex PCR was the method, and the copy in TCRdb shows in-frame clones only, minus some. In the table there are 150,000 to 180,000 clones, 78% of which are singletons. The sequenced material came from peripheral blood. These receptors were obtained from a man older than 75 with acute or convalescent COVID-19.

This clone was counted between two and nine times. This chain links TRBV5-1 with TRBJ2-6, with 8 bases fitting TRBD2. In germline, CDR1 is SGHRS, CDR2 YFSETQ. V was pared by 5 bases and J by 0 bases, with 7 bases of the junction left unmatched. The CDR3 covers 17 residues. The CDR3 loop is CASSPGGVHSGANVLTF. The CDR3 DNA reads TGCGCCAGCAGTCCGGGAGGGGTCCACTCTGGGGCCAACGTCCTGACTTTC.

This rearrangement joins TRBV4-1 to TRBJ2-3, with 15 bases fitting TRBD2. Germline V gives CDR1 MGHRA, CDR2 YSYEKL. The CDR3 runs to 17 residues. Germline trimming cut 1 base from V and 4 bases from J; bases unmatched to any gene: 3. The CDR3 sequence: CASSQGGLAGGPDTQYF. The CDR3, as DNA: TGCGCCAGCAGCCAAGGCGGACTAGCGGGGGGGCCAGATACGCAGTATTTT.

V and J are TRBV3-1 (or the pseudogene TRBV3-2) and TRBJ2-7; D may be TRBD1 (6 bases). Germline values: CDR1 LGHDT, CDR2 YNNKEL (reference sequence). This CDR3 has 13 amino acids. The V end was cut by 7 bases, the J end by 4 bases, with 14 bases between. The CDR3 DNA sequence: TGTGCCAGCACCCCATCTGACAGGTACGAGCAGTACTTC. Its translation: CASTPSDRYEQYF.

The chain combines TRBV6-1 with TRBJ2-7; D is ambiguous. Trimming cost V 0 bases and J 1 base, with 7 bases left between them. Germline loops: CDR1 MNHNS, CDR2 SASEGT. The CDR3 contains 14 residues. The CDR3 loop is CASSEAFRSYEQYV. The CDR3 nucleotides read TGTGCCAGCAGTGAAGCTTTCCGTTCCTACGAGCAGTACGTC.

The chain is built from TRBV3-1 (or the pseudogene TRBV3-2) and TRBJ1-5; no clear D gene. This CDR3 is 16 amino acids long. The V gene's germline CDR1 is LGHDT and CDR2 YNNKEL (reference sequence). Trimming removed 4 bases at V and 2 bases at J, with 15 bases between. The CDR3 sequence is CASSRTPVSGNQPQHF. CDR3 bases: TGTGCCAGCAGCCGAACTCCGGTATCTGGCAATCAGCCCCAGCATTTT.

The chain joins TRBV11-3 to TRBJ1-2, with 8 bases that match TRBD1. Germline values: CDR1 SGHNT, CDR2 YENEEA. The V and J ends lost 4 bases and 4 bases, in that order; junction bases with no gene match: 2. This CDR3 is 13 amino acids long. CDR3 residues: CASSWGQAYGYTF. In DNA, the CDR3 is TGTGCCAGCAGCTGGGGACAGGCCTATGGCTACACCTTC.

The chain employs TRBV11-1 and TRBJ2-1; a weak D match, TRBD1 (6 bases). CDR3 length equals 15 residues. Deletions cut 5 bases from V and 7 bases from J, with 18 bases between. Per the germline V gene, CDR1 is SGHAT and CDR2 is FQDESV (reference sequence). In DNA form, the CDR3 reads TGTGCCAGCAGCCCGCAGTTAGGGGGTGGGAATGAGCAGTTCTTC. Its protein is CASSPQLGGGNEQFF.

This clone was counted a few times. The chain has TRBV2 and TRBJ2-1, with 10 bases lining up with TRBD2. This CDR3 is 17 amino acids long. Germline values: CDR1 SNHLY, CDR2 FYNNEI. Trimming at V came to 3 bases and at J to 4 bases, leaving 9 bases not matched to a gene. In nucleotides, the CDR3 is TGTGCCAGCAGTGATGCCACTAGCGGGGATGCTTACAATGAGCAGTTCTTC. Translation gives CASSDATSGDAYNEQFF.

The table lists this clone with a few counts. The rearrangement links TRBV7-6 to TRBJ2-5; D not certain. Trimming stripped 5 bases from V and 3 bases from J, with 4 bases between. This CDR3 comprises 11 residues. Germline CDR1 and CDR2: SGHVS and FNYEAQ. The CDR3 bases are TGTGCCAGCAGCCCTAAAGAGACCCAGTACTTC. Translating gives CASSPKETQYF.

This clone was seen only a few times. This rearrangement joins TRBV11-1 to TRBJ1-3; D not resolved. Germline-derived CDR1 and CDR2 are SGHAT and FQDESV (reference sequence). The CDR3 has 14 amino acids. V was trimmed by 5 bases and J by 0 bases, leaving 8 bases between them. In DNA, the CDR3 is TGTGCCAGCAGCCACATCTCCTCTGGAAACACCATATATTTT. It specifies CASSHISSGNTIYF.

The chain recombines TRBV18 with TRBJ2-2, with 9 bases identical to TRBD1. CDR1 is KGHSH and CDR2 is LQKENI in the germline V gene. CDR3 length: 15 amino acids. With 8 bases clipped from V and 3 bases from J, the junction kept 7 bases outside the gene matches. The DNA for the CDR3 is TGTGCCAGCGCCCCGGGACAGGGACACACCGGGGAGCTGTTTTTT. Translated: CASAPGQGHTGELFF.

At least ten counts were recorded for this clone. CDR3 nucleotide sequence: TGTGCCAGCAGCCAAGGTAGACTCAACTCACCCCTCCACTTT. Translated, it gives CASSQGRLNSPLHF. V is TRBV14 and J is TRBJ1-6; D is undetermined. CDR1 is SGHDN, CDR2 FVKESK, per germline. The CDR3 has 14 amino acids. V lost 1 base, J lost 10 bases, and 11 bases lay in between.

This chain connects TRBV5-1 to TRBJ2-1; maybe TRBD2 (5 bases). The CDR3 length is 15 residues. Germline lookup yields CDR1 SGHRS and CDR2 YFSETQ. Trimming cost V 4 bases and J 6 bases, with 17 bases left between them. The DNA of the CDR3 is TGCGCCAGCAGCCCCTCGTCCGGGGTCGGCAATGAGCAGTTCTTC. Translating gives CASSPSSGVGNEQFF.

V gene TRBV30 combines with J gene TRBJ1-1; no clear D gene. The ends were cut back, 1 base at V and 1 base at J, with 16 bases in the middle. CDR3 length: 16 residues. Germline V CDR1 and CDR2: GTSNPN, SVGIG (reference sequence). The DNA of the CDR3 is TGTGCCTGGAGTGCCCGTTGGACGGGAACGAACACTGAAGCTTTCTTT. This encodes CAWSARWTGTNTEAFF.

The rearrangement uses TRBV18 and TRBJ2-1; 9 positions agree with TRBD1. Per germline, CDR1 KGHSH and CDR2 LQKENI. J lost 5 bases, V lost 3 bases, and 8 bases had no gene match. This CDR3 comprises 16 residues. DNA for the CDR3: TGTGCCAGCTCACCGTCTGGGACAGGGTTGCACAATGAGCAGTTCTTC. This sequence encodes CASSPSGTGLHNEQFF.

This rearrangement joins TRBV10-2 to TRBJ1-5, with TRBD1 as a possible D gene (5 bases). The germline gives CDR1 WSHSY, CDR2 SAAADI. V shed 0 bases and J shed 5 bases, with 8 bases lying between them. The CDR3 is made up of 14 amino acids. CDR3 nucleotide sequence: TGCGCCAGCAGTGAGTCCGGGGGGGATCAGCCCCAGCATTTT. Protein product: CASSESGGDQPQHF.

The chain has TRBV29-1 and TRBJ2-3; 10 positions match TRBD1. With 5 bases clipped from V and 1 base from J, the junction kept 6 bases outside the gene matches. The V gene's germline CDR1 is SQVTM and CDR2 ANQGSEA. The CDR3 is made up of 15 amino acids. CDR3 in amino acids: CSVRQGAGGTDTQYF. As DNA, the CDR3 is TGCAGCGTTCGACAGGGGGCGGGCGGCACAGATACGCAGTATTTT.

The sample holds a few counts of this clone. The genes are TRBV24-1 and TRBJ2-1; TRBD1 aligns across 7 bases. The ends lost 3 bases at V and 1 base at J; junction bases unmatched: 2. The CDR3 loop spans 15 amino acids. Germline V gives CDR1 KGHDR, CDR2 SFDVKD. As DNA, the CDR3 is TGTGCCACCAGTGATGCACAGGGGTCCTACAATGAGCAGTTCTTC. It specifies CATSDAQGSYNEQFF.

This clone was counted only a few times. This rearrangement joins TRBV7-2 to TRBJ1-2; 8 bases match TRBD1. CDR1 SGHTA and CDR2 FQGNSA come from the germline V gene. This CDR3 has 14 amino acids. V was clipped by 6 bases and J by 6 bases; unmatched bases: 9. CDR3 amino acids: CASRTGQGPHGYTF. The DNA of the CDR3 is TGTGCCAGCAGAACCGGACAGGGTCCGCATGGCTACACCTTC.

The chain combines TRBV18 with TRBJ1-5; 8 bases are shared with TRBD1. This CDR3 has 15 residues. Germline V gene data show CDR1 as KGHSH and CDR2 as LQKENI. With 3 bases clipped from V and 4 bases from J, the junction kept 5 bases outside the gene matches. In DNA form, the CDR3 reads TGTGCCAGCTCACCTGTGGACAGGGCAAATCAGCCCCAGCATTTT. It translates to CASSPVDRANQPQHF.

The chain uses TRBV11-3 and TRBJ1-5; D perhaps matches TRBD1 (5 bases). From germline, CDR1 is SGHNT and CDR2 YENEEA. This CDR3 is built from 13 residues. The germline V and J ends were trimmed by 1 base and 5 bases, with 6 bases remaining between them. The CDR3 DNA reads TGTGCCAGCAGCTTAGGGGGCGATCAGCCCCAGCATTTT. Protein product: CASSLGGDQPQHF.

J is TRBJ2-7 and V is TRBV7-2, with 7 bases identical to TRBD1. This CDR3 is 15 amino acids long. After removal of 4 bases from V and 0 bases from J, the junction contained 6 bases not matched to a gene. The germline V gene has CDR1 SGHTA and CDR2 FQGNSA. The CDR3 region is CASSYSGGLSYEQYF. The CDR3 region has the DNA TGTGCCAGCAGCTACTCAGGGGGTCTCTCCTACGAGCAGTACTTC.

This clone is a singleton in its sample. This chain connects TRBV2 to TRBJ1-1; 9 nucleotides line up with TRBD1. The V gene end was trimmed by 7 bases and the J gene end by 1 base; junction bases not matched to a gene: 4. CDR1 and CDR2 from the germline V gene are SNHLY and FYNNEI. CDR3 length equals 14 residues. CDR3 sequence reads: CASTGQGWNTEAFF. The CDR3 DNA sequence: TGTGCCAGCACCGGACAGGGGTGGAACACTGAAGCTTTCTTT.

This clone is a singleton in its sample. The chain is built from TRBV19 and TRBJ2-7; 11 nucleotides match TRBD1. Germline assignment: CDR1 LNHDA and CDR2 SQIVND (reference sequence). The CDR3 runs to 14 residues. V shed 9 bases, J shed 8 bases, and the junction held 12 bases outside the gene matches. The CDR3 nucleotides are TGTGCCAGCACATCGGACAGGGGGCCCCCCAAGCAGTACTTC. The encoded protein is CASTSDRGPPKQYF.

The chain employs TRBV5-1 and TRBJ2-5; no firm D call. CDR1 is SGHRS and CDR2 is YFSETQ in the germline V gene. The V and J ends lost 0 bases and 4 bases respectively, with 7 bases between them. The CDR3 sequence is 13 residues long. This CDR3 is CASSLALVETQYF. The CDR3 region has the DNA TGCGCCAGCAGCTTGGCCCTAGTAGAGACCCAGTACTTC.

This clone was seen just once. For the CDR3, the DNA is TGTGCCAGCTCACCGGGCAGTACAACCGGGGAGCTGTTTTTT. This encodes CASSPGSTTGELFF. This chain uses TRBV18 with TRBJ2-2; D gene ambiguous. Trimming took 3 bases from V and 5 from J, leaving 10 bases between them. Germline V gives CDR1 KGHSH, CDR2 LQKENI. The length of the CDR3 is 14 residues.

V is TRBV5-1 and J is TRBJ2-1; a possible D gene is TRBD1 (6 bases). CDR1 SGHRS and CDR2 YFSETQ come from the germline V gene. The CDR3 has 14 amino acids. Trimming took 1 base from V and 8 from J, leaving 13 bases between them. The CDR3 sequence is CASSLNRVWDEQFF. The DNA of the CDR3 is TGCGCCAGCAGCTTGAACAGGGTGTGGGATGAGCAGTTCTTC.

V is TRBV20-1 and J is TRBJ2-1, with D perhaps matching TRBD1 (6 bases). V was cut by 3 bases and J by 2 bases, with 11 bases left in between. The CDR3 length is 14 residues. Germline lookup yields CDR1 DFQATT and CDR2 SNEGSKA (reference sequence). This CDR3 reads CSASFGQPYNEQFF. The CDR3 DNA follows: TGCAGTGCTAGTTTTGGACAGCCCTACAATGAGCAGTTCTTC.